The 18 T cell receptor beta chains reported below all come from one sample, sequenced in a study of OX40 agonist ivuxolimab in advanced cancers. Method: immunoSEQ multiplex PCR; TCRdb's copy keeps in-frame clones and lacks some. The table includes approximately 54,000 clones, around nine tenths detected once. Material: CD4+ or CD8+ T cells sorted from blood, obtained in a trial of the OX40 agonist ivuxolimab. All receptors derive from an adult with an advanced solid tumor such as melanoma, head and neck, liver or kidney cancer.

V is TRBV7-3 and J is TRBJ2-1, with D possibly being TRBD2 (5 bases). Trimming took 4 bases from V and 9 from J, leaving 22 bases between them. This CDR3 has 16 residues. Germline CDR1 is SGHTA and CDR2 is FQGTGA. The CDR3 here is CASSSRVGVPPIEQFF. CDR3 DNA sequence: TGTGCCAGCAGCTCGAGAGTCGGGGTCCCGCCGATTGAGCAGTTCTTC.

This clone was found a few times. The chain links TRBV30 to TRBJ2-7, with D possibly being TRBD1 (6 bases). Germline V CDR1 and CDR2: GTSNPN, SVGIG (reference sequence). The germline V and J ends were trimmed by 5 bases and 1 base, with 9 bases remaining between them. The CDR3 loop spans 12 amino acids. This CDR3 is CAWGQSSYEQYF. For the CDR3, the DNA is TGTGCCTGGGGACAGAGTTCCTACGAGCAGTACTTC.

The chain combines TRBV11-3 with TRBJ2-5; TRBD1 matches at 8 bases. Germline CDR1 and CDR2: SGHNT and YENEEA. J was trimmed by 11 bases and V by 5 bases; bases with no gene match: 13. This CDR3 comprises 14 residues. CDR3: CASSLGQGLSEQYF. The CDR3 DNA follows: TGTGCCAGCAGCCTAGGACAGGGCCTCTCGGAGCAGTACTTC.

V is TRBV6-5 and J is TRBJ1-5; D remains unclear. V shed 5 bases and J shed 5 bases, with 16 bases lying between them. CDR3 size: 15 residues. The V gene's germline CDR1 is MNHEY and CDR2 SVGAGI. The DNA of the CDR3 is TGTGCCAGCAGTAACATCAGGAAATTTGATCAGCCCCAGCATTTT. Translating it yields CASSNIRKFDQPQHF.

The chain combines TRBV18 with TRBJ2-3, with no clear D. The CDR3 spans 16 residues. Trimming stripped 3 bases from V and 0 bases from J, with 13 bases between. CDR1 is KGHSH and CDR2 is LQKENI in the germline V gene. CDR3 protein: CASSPPPLVSTDTQYF. As DNA, the CDR3 is TGTGCCAGCTCACCTCCACCGCTAGTCAGCACAGATACGCAGTATTTT.

V is TRBV2 and J is TRBJ2-7, with D perhaps matching TRBD2 (6 bases). CDR1 SNHLY and CDR2 FYNNEI come from the germline V gene. V was trimmed by 7 bases and J by 3 bases, leaving 10 bases between them. This CDR3 is 12 amino acids long. The CDR3 region has the DNA TGTGCCAGCACCCCGGAGGGCTACGAGCAGTACTTC. It is translated as CASTPEGYEQYF.

This clone was seen once. The chain is built from TRBV21-1 and TRBJ2-1. TRBV21-1 is reported as a pseudogene. The CDR3 contains 12 residues. The CDR3 reads CASSKVYNEQFF. The DNA of the CDR3 is TGTGCCAGCAGCAAAGTCTACAATGAGCAGTTCTTC.

V and J are TRBV21-1 and TRBJ2-5; TRBD2, as called in the table, went unchecked against the DNA. TRBV21-1 is a documented pseudogene. This CDR3 region has 16 residues. The CDR3 nucleotides are TGTGCCAGCAGCTCCAAAAATCATCCGCAAGAGAGGACCCAGTACTTC. Its protein is CASSSKNHPQERTQYF.

This clone showed up just once. V and J are TRBV11-3 and TRBJ2-7; D could derive from TRBD1 or TRBD2 (6 bases each). CDR1 and CDR2 from the germline V gene are SGHNT and YENEEA. CDR3 length: 13 residues. Trimming left V 5 bases short and J 6 bases short, with 14 bases between. CDR3 region: CASSLTWGAEQYF. In nucleotides, the CDR3 is TGTGCCAGCAGCCTGACTTGGGGGGCCGAGCAGTACTTC.

The rearrangement uses TRBV2 and TRBJ1-5; 7 bases align to TRBD1. V shed 6 bases and J 6 bases; nucleotides not matched to a gene: 8. CDR3 size: 14 residues. In germline, CDR1 is SNHLY, CDR2 FYNNEI. The CDR3 here is CASRLGTVGQPQHF. The CDR3 DNA reads TGTGCCAGCAGACTAGGGACAGTGGGTCAGCCCCAGCATTTT.

The V gene is TRBV12-5, the J gene TRBJ1-1, with D perhaps TRBD1 (5 bases). The length of the CDR3 is 16 residues. V was pared by 4 bases and J by 0 bases, with 15 bases between. Germline V gives CDR1 LGHNT, CDR2 FRNRAP. The CDR3 DNA reads TGTGCTAGTGGTTCAAGTTGGGACGGCTTGAACACTGAAGCTTTCTTT. This gives the protein CASGSSWDGLNTEAFF.

The genes are TRBV5-1 and TRBJ2-7; D is uncertain. The CDR3 is 15 residues long. V lost 3 bases and J lost 6, with 19 bases in between. In germline, CDR1 is SGHRS, CDR2 YFSETQ. The CDR3 spells CASSWKGPGETEQYF. CDR3 in DNA: TGCGCCAGCAGCTGGAAAGGCCCAGGCGAAACCGAGCAGTACTTC.

The V and J genes are TRBV30 and TRBJ2-3; D not resolved. The CDR3 covers 14 residues. V lost 3 bases to trimming and J lost 2 bases, with 12 bases between them. Germline CDR1 reads GTSNPN; CDR2 reads SVGIG (reference sequence). CDR3 amino acids: CAWRSNSYTDTQYF. For the CDR3, the DNA is TGTGCCTGGAGATCAAACAGTTACACAGATACGCAGTATTTT.

This chain uses TRBV7-3 with TRBJ1-1; D gene uncertain. The CDR3 runs 16 residues. Germline V gene data show CDR1 as SGHTA and CDR2 as FQGTGA. The germline V and J ends were trimmed by 0 bases and 0 bases, with 11 bases remaining between them. Here the CDR3 DNA reads TGTGCCAGCAGCTTAACGTCTGGACTGATGAACACTGAAGCTTTCTTT. Protein: CASSLTSGLMNTEAFF.

V is TRBV11-2 and J is TRBJ1-5, with D perhaps matching TRBD1 (6 bases). The CDR3 has 14 residues. In germline, CDR1 is SGHAT, CDR2 FQNNGV. Between the trimmed V and J ends, which lost 5 bases and 0 bases, there was a span of 8 bases. The DNA of the CDR3 is TGTGCCAGCAGCCCGACAGGTAGCAATCAGCCCCAGCATTTT. This sequence encodes CASSPTGSNQPQHF. The full variable domain, rest sourced from reference TRBV11-2 and TRBJ1-5, is EAGVAQSPRYKIIEKRQSVAFWCNPISGHATLYWYQQILGQGPKLLIQFQNNGVVDDSQLPKDRFSAERLKGVDSTLKIQPAKLEDSAVYLCASSPTGSNQPQHFGDGTRLSIL.

The V and J genes are TRBV5-1 and TRBJ2-1; 9 bases map to TRBD2. This CDR3 region has 15 residues. Germline loops: CDR1 SGHRS, CDR2 YFSETQ. After removal of 4 bases from V and 4 bases from J, the junction contained 6 bases not matched to a gene. The CDR3 loop is CASSLGLAWYNEQFF. The DNA of the CDR3 is TGCGCCAGCAGCCTAGGACTAGCGTGGTACAATGAGCAGTTCTTC.

V gene TRBV10-1 combines with J gene TRBJ2-2, with a tentative D call TRBD2 (5 bases). Germline V lookup: CDR1 WNHNN, CDR2 SYGVQD (reference sequence). Trimming took off 3 bases at V and 7 bases at J, with 12 bases between the two ends. This CDR3 contains 14 residues. CDR3 sequence reads: CASSDHSGSGELFF. The CDR3 DNA sequence: TGCGCCAGCAGTGACCACAGCGGTAGCGGGGAGCTGTTTTTT.

V usage is TRBV5-4 and J usage is TRBJ2-3; the D is unclear. The V gene lost 4 bases and the J gene lost 0 bases, with 6 bases spanning the gap. The CDR3 sequence is 13 residues long. Looked up from germline, CDR1 is SGHNT and CDR2 is YYREEE (reference sequence). The CDR3 here is CASSKISTDTQYF. The CDR3 bases are TGTGCCAGCAGCAAAATAAGCACAGATACGCAGTATTTT.